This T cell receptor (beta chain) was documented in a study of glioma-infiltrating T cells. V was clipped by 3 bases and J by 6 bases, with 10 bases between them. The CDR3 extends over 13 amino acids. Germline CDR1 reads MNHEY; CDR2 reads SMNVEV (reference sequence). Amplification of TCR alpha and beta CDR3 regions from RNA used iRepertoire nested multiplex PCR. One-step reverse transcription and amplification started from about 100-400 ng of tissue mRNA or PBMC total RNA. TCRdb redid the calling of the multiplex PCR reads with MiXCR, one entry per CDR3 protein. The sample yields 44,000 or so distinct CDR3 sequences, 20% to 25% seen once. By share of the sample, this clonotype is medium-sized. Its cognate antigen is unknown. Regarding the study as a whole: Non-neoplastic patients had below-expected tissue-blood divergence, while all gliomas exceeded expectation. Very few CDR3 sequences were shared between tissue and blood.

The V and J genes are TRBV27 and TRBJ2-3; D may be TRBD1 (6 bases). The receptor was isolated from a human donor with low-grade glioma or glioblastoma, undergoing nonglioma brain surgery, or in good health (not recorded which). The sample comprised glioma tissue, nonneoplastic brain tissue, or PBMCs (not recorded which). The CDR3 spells CASSLTGTDTQYF. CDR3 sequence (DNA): TGTGCCAGCAGTTTGACAGGAACGGATACGCAGTATTTT.